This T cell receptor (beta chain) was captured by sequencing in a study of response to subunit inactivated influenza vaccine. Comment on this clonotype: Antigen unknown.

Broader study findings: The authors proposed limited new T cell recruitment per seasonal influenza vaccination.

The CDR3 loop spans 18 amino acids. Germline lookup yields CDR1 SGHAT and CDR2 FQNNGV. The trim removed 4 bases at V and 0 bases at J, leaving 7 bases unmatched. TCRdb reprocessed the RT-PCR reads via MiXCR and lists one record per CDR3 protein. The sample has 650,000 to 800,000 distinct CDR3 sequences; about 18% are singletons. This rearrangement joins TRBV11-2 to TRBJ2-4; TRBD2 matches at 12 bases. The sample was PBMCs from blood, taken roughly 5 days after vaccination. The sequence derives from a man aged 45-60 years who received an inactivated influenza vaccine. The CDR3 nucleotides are TGTGCCAGCAGCTACGGGACTAGCGGGCCCCTAGCCAAAAACATTCAGTACTTC. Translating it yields CASSYGTSGPLAKNIQYF.